This T cell receptor beta chain was recorded in a study of CD8 T cells in ankylosing spondylitis. As concerns this clonotype: Its matching antigen is unknown.

TCRdb ran MiXCR on the 5' RACE reads and lists one entry per CDR3 protein. This sample has 200,000 or so distinct CDR3 sequences, with 15% to 20% found just once. This CDR3 contains 16 residues. V was cut by 3 bases and J by 6 bases, with 20 bases left in between. Regarding the study as a whole: Disease-linked clones were reportedly significantly enriched in matched ankylosing spondylitis synovial fluid.

The chain uses TRBV12-3 or TRBV12-4 and TRBJ1-2, with D possibly matching TRBD1 (6 bases). The sequence was obtained from a male donor under 30 with ankylosing spondylitis or in good health (not recorded which). Sample: blood, either unsorted or a sorted T cell fraction (not recorded which). The CDR3 here is CASSLIGAGDIDGYTF. CDR3 bases: TGTGCCAGCAGTTTGATTGGGGCAGGGGATATCGATGGCTACACCTTC.